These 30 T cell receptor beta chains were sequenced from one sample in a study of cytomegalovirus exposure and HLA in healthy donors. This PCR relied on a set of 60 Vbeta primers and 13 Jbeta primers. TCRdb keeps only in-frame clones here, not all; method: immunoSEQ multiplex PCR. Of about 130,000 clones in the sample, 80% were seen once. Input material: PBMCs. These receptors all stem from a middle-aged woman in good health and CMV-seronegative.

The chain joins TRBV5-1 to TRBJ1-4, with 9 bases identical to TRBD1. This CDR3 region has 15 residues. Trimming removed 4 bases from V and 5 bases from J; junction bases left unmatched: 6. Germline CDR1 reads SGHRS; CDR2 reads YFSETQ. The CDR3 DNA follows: TGCGCCAGCAGCCCTGGACAGGGGCAAAATGAAAAACTGTTTTTT. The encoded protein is CASSPGQGQNEKLFF. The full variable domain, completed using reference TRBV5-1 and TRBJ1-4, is KAGVTQTPRYLIKTRGQQVTLSCSPISGHRSVSWYQQTPGQGLQFLFEYFSETQRNKGNFPGRFSGRQFSNSRSEMNVSTLELGDSALYLCASSPGQGQNEKLFFGSGTQLSVL.

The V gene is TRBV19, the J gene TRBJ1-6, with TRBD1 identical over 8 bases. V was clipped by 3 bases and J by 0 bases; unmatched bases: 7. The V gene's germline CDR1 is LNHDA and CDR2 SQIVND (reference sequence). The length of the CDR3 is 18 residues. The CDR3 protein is CASSIGTGTFSYNSPLHF. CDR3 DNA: TGTGCCAGTAGTATTGGGACAGGCACCTTCTCCTATAATTCACCCCTCCACTTT.

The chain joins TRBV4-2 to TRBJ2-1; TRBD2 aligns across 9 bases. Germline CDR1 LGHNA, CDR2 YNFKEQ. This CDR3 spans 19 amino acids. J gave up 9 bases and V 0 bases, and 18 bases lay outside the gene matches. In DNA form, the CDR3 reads TGTGCCAGCAGCCAAGATCCCTATAGCGGGAGTCTACCTGTGCGTGAGCAGTTCTTC. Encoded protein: CASSQDPYSGSLPVREQFF.

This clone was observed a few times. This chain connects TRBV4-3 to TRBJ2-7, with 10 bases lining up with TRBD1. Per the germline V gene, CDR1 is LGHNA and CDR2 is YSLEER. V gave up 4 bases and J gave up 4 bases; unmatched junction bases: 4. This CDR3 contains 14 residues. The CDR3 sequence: CASSRGQGGYEQYF. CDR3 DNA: TGCGCCAGCAGCCGAGGACAGGGGGGTTACGAGCAGTACTTC.

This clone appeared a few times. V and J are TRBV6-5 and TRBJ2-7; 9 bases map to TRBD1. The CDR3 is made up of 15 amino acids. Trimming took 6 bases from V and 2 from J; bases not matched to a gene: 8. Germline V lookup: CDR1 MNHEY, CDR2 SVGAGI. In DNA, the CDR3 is TGTGCCAGCAGCCCCCGGGGACAGGGAGCCTACGAGCAGTACTTC. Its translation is CASSPRGQGAYEQYF.

The CDR3 sequence: CASSLSRTGDYGYTF. The CDR3 nucleotides read TGTGCCAGCAGTTTATCAAGGACAGGGGACTATGGCTACACCTTC. V and J are TRBV27 and TRBJ1-2; 9 nucleotides line up with TRBD1. V was clipped by 0 bases and J by 3 bases; unmatched bases: 2. In germline, CDR1 is MNHEY, CDR2 SMNVEV (reference sequence). The CDR3 length is 15 residues.

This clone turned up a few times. Here the CDR3 DNA reads TGTGCCAGCAGTGCCCCAGGCACAGATACGCAGTATTTT. It translates to CASSAPGTDTQYF. This chain joins TRBV2 and TRBJ2-3; D remains unclear. V was shortened by 4 bases and J by 1 base, with 6 bases between the two germline ends. CDR1 and CDR2 (germline): SNHLY, FYNNEI. CDR3 length: 13 amino acids.

The CDR3 coding sequence is TGTGCCAGCAGCTTGGTGGACAGGGGGTCAGCCCAGCATTTT. This translates into CASSLVDRGSAQHF. The chain is built from TRBV5-8 and TRBJ1-5, with 10 bases fitting TRBD1. The CDR3 consists of 14 residues. Germline-derived CDR1 and CDR2 are SGHTS and YDEGEE. V trimming: 0 bases; J trimming: 11 bases; junction bases outside the gene matches: 5. Full variable domain (outside the CDR3, taken from reference TRBV5-8 and TRBJ1-5): EAGVTQSPTHLIKTRGQQATLRCSPISGHTSVYWYQQALGLGLQFLLWYDEGEERNRGNFPPRFSGRQFPNYSSELNVNALELEDSALYLCASSLVDRGSAQHFGDGTRLSIL.

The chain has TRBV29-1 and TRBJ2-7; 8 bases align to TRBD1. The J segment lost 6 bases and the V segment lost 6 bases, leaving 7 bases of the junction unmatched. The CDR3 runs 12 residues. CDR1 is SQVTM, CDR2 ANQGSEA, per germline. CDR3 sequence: CSVGDRGVEQYF. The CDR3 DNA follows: TGCAGCGTCGGAGACAGGGGCGTCGAGCAGTACTTC.

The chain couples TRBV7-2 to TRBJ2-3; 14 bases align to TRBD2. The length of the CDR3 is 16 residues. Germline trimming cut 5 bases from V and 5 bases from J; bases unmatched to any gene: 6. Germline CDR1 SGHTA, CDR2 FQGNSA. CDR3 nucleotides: TGTGCCAGCAGCCTGGGACTAGCGGGAGTTGTAGATACGCAGTATTTT. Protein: CASSLGLAGVVDTQYF.

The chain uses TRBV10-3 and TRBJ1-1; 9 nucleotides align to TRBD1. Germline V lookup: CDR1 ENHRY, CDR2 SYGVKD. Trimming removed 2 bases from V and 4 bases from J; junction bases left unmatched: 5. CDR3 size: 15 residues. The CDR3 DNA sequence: TGTGCCATCAGTGAGACAGGGGGCTCGTTCACTGAAGCTTTCTTT. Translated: CAISETGGSFTEAFF.

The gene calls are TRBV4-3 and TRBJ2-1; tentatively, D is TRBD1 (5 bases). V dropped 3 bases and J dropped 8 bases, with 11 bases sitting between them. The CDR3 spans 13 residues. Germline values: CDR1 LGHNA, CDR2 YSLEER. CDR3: CASSQIVGDEQFF. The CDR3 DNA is TGCGCCAGCAGCCAGATAGTAGGGGATGAGCAGTTCTTC.

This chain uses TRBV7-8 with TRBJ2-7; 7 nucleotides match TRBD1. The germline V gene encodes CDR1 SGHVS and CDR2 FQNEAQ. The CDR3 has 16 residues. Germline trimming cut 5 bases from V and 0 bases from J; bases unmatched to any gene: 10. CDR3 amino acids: CASSPPGQDLSYEQYF. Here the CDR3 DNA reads TGTGCCAGCAGCCCTCCAGGACAGGACCTCTCCTACGAGCAGTACTTC.

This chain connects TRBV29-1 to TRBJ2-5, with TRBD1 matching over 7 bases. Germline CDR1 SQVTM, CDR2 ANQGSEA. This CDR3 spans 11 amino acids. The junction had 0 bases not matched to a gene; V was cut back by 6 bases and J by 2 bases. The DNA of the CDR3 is TGCAGCGTGGGACAGCAAGAGACCCAGTACTTC. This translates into CSVGQQETQYF.

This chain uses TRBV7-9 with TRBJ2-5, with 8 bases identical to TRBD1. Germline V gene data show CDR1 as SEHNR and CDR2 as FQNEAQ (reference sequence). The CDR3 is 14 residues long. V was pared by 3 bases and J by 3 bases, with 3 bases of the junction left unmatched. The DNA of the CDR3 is TGTGCCAGCAGCTTCGCGACAGGGGAAGAGACCCAGTACTTC. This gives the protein CASSFATGEETQYF. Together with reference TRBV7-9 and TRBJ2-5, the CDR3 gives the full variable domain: DTGVSQNPRHKITKRGQNVTFRCDPISEHNRLYWYRQTLGQGPEFLTYFQNEAQLEKSRLLSDRFSAERPKGSFSTLEIQRTEQGDSAMYLCASSFATGEETQYFGPGTRLLVL.

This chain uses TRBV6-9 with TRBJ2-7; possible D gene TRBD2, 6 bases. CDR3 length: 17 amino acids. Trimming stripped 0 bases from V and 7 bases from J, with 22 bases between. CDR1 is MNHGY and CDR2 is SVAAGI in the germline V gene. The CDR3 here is CASSYSTSREIPGEQYF. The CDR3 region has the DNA TGTGCCAGCAGTTATTCTACCTCCCGGGAGATTCCAGGTGAGCAGTACTTC.

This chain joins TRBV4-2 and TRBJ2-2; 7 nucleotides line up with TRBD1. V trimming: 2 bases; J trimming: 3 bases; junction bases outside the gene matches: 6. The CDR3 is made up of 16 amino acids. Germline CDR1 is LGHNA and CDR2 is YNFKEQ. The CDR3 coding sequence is TGTGCCAGCAGCCAATACAGGGGACGGGACACCGGGGAGCTGTTTTTT. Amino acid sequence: CASSQYRGRDTGELFF.

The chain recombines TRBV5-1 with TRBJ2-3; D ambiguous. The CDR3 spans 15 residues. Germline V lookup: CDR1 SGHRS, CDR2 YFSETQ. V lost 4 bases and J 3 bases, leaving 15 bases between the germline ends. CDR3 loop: CASSPRTEGTDTQYF. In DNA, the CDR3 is TGCGCCAGCAGCCCCCGTACAGAAGGTACAGATACGCAGTATTTT.

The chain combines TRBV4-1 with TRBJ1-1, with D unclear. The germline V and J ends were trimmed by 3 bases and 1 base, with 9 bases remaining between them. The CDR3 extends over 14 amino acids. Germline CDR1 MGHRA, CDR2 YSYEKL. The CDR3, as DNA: TGCGCCAGCAGCCATGGTAGTGGGAACACTGAAGCTTTCTTT. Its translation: CASSHGSGNTEAFF.

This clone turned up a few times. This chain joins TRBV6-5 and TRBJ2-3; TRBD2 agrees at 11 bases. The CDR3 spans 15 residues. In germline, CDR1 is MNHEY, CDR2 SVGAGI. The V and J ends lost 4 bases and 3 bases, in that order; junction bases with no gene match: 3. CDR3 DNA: TGTGCCAGCAGTTTAGCGGGAGGGCCGACAGATACGCAGTATTTT. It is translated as CASSLAGGPTDTQYF.

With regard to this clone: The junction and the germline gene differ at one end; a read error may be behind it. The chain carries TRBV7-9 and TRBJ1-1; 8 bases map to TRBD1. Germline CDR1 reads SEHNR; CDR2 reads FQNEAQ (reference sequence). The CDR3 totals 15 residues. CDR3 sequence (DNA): TGTTCCAGCAGCTTAGACCAGGGGGCCATGGAATTAGCTTTCTTT. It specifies CSSSLDQGAMELAFF.

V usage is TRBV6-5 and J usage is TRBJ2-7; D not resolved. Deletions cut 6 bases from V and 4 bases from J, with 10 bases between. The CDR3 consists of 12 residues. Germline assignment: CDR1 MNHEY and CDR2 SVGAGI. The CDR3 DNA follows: TGTGCCAGCAGCCCGAGCAGGTACGAGCAGTACTTC. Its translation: CASSPSRYEQYF.

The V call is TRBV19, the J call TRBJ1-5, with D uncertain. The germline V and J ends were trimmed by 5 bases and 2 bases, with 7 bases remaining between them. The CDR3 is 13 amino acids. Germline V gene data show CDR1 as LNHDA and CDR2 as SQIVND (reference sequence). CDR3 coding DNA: TGTGCCAGTAGTGTTGAGGGCAATCAGCCCCAGCATTTT. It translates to CASSVEGNQPQHF.

CDR3 in amino acids: CASSLDRGNYGYTF. Here the CDR3 DNA reads TGCGCCAGCAGCTTGGACAGGGGCAACTATGGCTACACCTTC. J is TRBJ1-2 and V is TRBV5-1; TRBD1 agrees at 7 bases. In germline, CDR1 is SGHRS, CDR2 YFSETQ. V lost 0 bases to trimming and J lost 2 bases; unmatched junction nucleotides: 1. The CDR3 is made up of 14 amino acids.

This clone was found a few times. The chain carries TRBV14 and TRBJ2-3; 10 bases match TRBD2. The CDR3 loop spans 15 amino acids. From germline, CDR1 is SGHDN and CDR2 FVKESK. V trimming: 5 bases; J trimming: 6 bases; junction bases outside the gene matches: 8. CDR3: CASSSKGLARDTQYF. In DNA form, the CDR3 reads TGTGCCAGCAGCTCAAAGGGACTAGCGAGGGATACGCAGTATTTT.

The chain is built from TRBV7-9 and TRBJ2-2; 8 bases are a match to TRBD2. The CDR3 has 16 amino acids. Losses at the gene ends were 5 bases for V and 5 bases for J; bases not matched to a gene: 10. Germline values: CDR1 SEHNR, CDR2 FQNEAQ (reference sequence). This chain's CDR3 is CASSPRGGRRTGELFF. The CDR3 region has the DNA TGTGCCAGCAGCCCCCGGGGCGGGAGGAGAACCGGGGAGCTGTTTTTT. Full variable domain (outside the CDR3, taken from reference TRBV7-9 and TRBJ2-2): DTGVSQNPRHKITKRGQNVTFRCDPISEHNRLYWYRQTLGQGPEFLTYFQNEAQLEKSRLLSDRFSAERPKGSFSTLEIQRTEQGDSAMYLCASSPRGGRRTGELFFGEGSRLTVL.

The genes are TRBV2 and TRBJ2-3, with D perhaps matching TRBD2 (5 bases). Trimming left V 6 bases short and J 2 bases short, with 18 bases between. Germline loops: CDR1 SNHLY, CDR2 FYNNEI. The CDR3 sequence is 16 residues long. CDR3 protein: CASRAGSSRATDTQYF. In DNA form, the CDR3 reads TGTGCCAGCAGAGCAGGCTCCTCGAGGGCCACAGATACGCAGTATTTT.

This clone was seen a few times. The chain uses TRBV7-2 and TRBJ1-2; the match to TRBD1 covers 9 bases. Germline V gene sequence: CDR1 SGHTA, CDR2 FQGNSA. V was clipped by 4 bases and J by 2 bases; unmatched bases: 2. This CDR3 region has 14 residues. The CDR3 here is CASSSGTGNYGYTF. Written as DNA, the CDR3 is TGTGCCAGCAGCTCCGGGACAGGGAACTATGGCTACACCTTC.

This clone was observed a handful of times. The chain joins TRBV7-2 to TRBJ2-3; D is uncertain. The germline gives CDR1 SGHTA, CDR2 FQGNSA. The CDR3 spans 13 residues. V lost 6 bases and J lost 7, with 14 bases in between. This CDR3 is CASSHERGNTQYF. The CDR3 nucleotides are TGTGCCAGCAGTCACGAGCGAGGAAATACGCAGTATTTT.

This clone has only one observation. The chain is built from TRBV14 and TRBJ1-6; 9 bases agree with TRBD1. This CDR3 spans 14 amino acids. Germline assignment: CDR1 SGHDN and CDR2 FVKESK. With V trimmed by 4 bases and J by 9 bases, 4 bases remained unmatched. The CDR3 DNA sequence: TGTGCCAGCAGCCCCCTGACAGGGGGTTCACCCCTCCACTTT. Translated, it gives CASSPLTGGSPLHF.